These 8 T cell receptor beta chains share one sample of origin, sequenced in a study of blood T cell repertoires in COVID-19. Sequencing was performed with immunoSEQ multiplex PCR; in TCRdb, only in-frame clones are kept and a portion is missing. The sample includes about 120,000 clones, 85% of them seen just once. Sequenced: peripheral blood. The receptors come from an elderly man with acute or convalescent COVID-19.

CDR3 in amino acids: CASSIGQGYGYTF. The CDR3 coding sequence is TGTGCCAGCAGCATAGGACAGGGCTATGGCTACACCTTC. The genes are TRBV7-9 and TRBJ1-2; 8 positions agree with TRBD1. The J segment lost 4 bases and the V segment lost 5 bases, leaving 3 bases of the junction unmatched. Per germline, CDR1 SEHNR and CDR2 FQNEAQ (reference sequence). The CDR3 length is 13 residues.

As for this clone: Different DNA sequences within this sample yield the same CDR3. V usage is TRBV5-1 and J usage is TRBJ2-1; TRBD2 matches at 8 bases. Looked up from germline, CDR1 is SGHRS and CDR2 is YFSETQ. This CDR3 is 15 amino acids long. Germline trimming cut 0 bases from V and 1 base from J; bases unmatched to any gene: 0. CDR3 DNA: TGCGCCAGCAGCTTGGCTAGCGGGTCCTACAATGAGCAGTTCTTC. It codes for CASSLASGSYNEQFF.

This clone has only a few counts. The V call is TRBV3-1 (or the pseudogene TRBV3-2), the J call TRBJ2-2, with D tentatively TRBD1 (5 bases). The CDR3 consists of 16 residues. Trimming left V 4 bases short and J 4 bases short, with 16 bases between. Germline V gives CDR1 LGHDT, CDR2 YNNKEL (reference sequence). The CDR3 sequence is CASSLRAGSGTGELFF. DNA for the CDR3: TGTGCCAGCAGCCTCAGGGCCGGGTCAGGCACCGGGGAGCTGTTTTTT.

This chain joins TRBV9 and TRBJ2-1, with D perhaps TRBD1 (6 bases). In germline, CDR1 is SGDLS, CDR2 YYNGEE. Trimming removed 2 bases at V and 1 base at J, with 13 bases between. The CDR3 totals 16 residues. CDR3 in amino acids: CASSVEGGLSYNEQFF. The DNA of the CDR3 is TGTGCCAGCAGCGTTGAAGGGGGTCTATCCTACAATGAGCAGTTCTTC.

The chain joins TRBV11-2 to TRBJ1-5; maybe TRBD1 (6 bases). CDR3 length equals 14 residues. The V end lost 5 bases, the J end lost 3 bases, and 11 bases lay between the germline ends. Germline V gene lookup returns CDR1 SGHAT and CDR2 FQNNGV. CDR3 nucleotides: TGTGCCAGCAGCGCCGGACAGTTCAATCAGCCCCAGCATTTT. Its translation is CASSAGQFNQPQHF.

This chain uses TRBV10-1 with TRBJ1-5; no clear D gene. Germline V lookup: CDR1 WNHNN, CDR2 SYGVQD (reference sequence). Trimming stripped 8 bases from V and 6 bases from J, with 5 bases between. This CDR3 is built from 10 residues. As DNA, the CDR3 is TGCGCCAGCGCCAGTCAGCCCCAGCATTTT. Its protein product is CASASQPQHF.

This clone has just one count. The V and J genes are TRBV7-3 and TRBJ2-7, with D possibly TRBD1 on 6 matching bases. V was trimmed by 1 base and J by 3 bases, leaving 10 bases between them. Germline loops: CDR1 SGHTA, CDR2 FQGTGA. The CDR3 totals 14 residues. CDR3 residues: CASSLRGPNYEQYF. The CDR3 DNA follows: TGTGCCAGCAGCTTAAGGGGGCCGAACTACGAGCAGTACTTC.

This chain joins TRBV6-6 and TRBJ1-1, with 7 bases identical to TRBD1. The CDR3 is 14 amino acids. CDR1 MNHNY and CDR2 SVGAGI come from the germline V gene (reference sequence). The J segment lost 1 base and the V segment lost 4 bases, leaving 3 bases of the junction unmatched. The CDR3 loop reads CASSSDRENTEAFF. As DNA, the CDR3 is TGTGCCAGCAGTTCCGACAGGGAGAACACTGAAGCTTTCTTT.